The T cell receptor (beta chain) under discussion was sequenced for a study of shared clonotypes between healthy human individuals. The CDR3 is 15 residues long. V lost 0 bases and J lost 3, with 10 bases in between. Germline V CDR1 and CDR2: SGHNT, YYREEE (reference sequence). TCRdb's copy holds only in-frame clones and misses some; the assay was immunoSEQ multiplex PCR. This sample yields 1.6 million or so clones, of which about 98.5% are seen a single time; under 0.45% belongs to the top ten. V and J are TRBV5-4 and TRBJ2-1; possible D gene TRBD2, 5 bases. The source of this sequence is a man under 40 in good health. The source material was naive CD4+ T cells sorted from blood. Stated subset: CD45RA+ positively selected. CDR3 region: CASSLADRGYNEQFF. CDR3 nucleotides: TGTGCCAGCAGCTTGGCGGACCGGGGCTACAATGAGCAGTTCTTC.